Following are 27 T cell receptor beta chains from one sample sequenced in a study of graft-versus-host responses after intestinal transplantation. The data were produced by immunoSEQ multiplex PCR, yet TCRdb's version contains in-frame clones alone and is incomplete. The table has 85,000 to 100,000 clones, about 90% seen once. For these receptors, no antigen is known. The source was unstimulated CD8+ T cells sorted from spleen or lymph node cells, collected before transplant. The receptor set was obtained from a human donor who was the organ donor for an intestinal transplant.

This clone is a singleton in its sample. The chain has TRBV10-3 and TRBJ1-1, with 7 bases lining up with TRBD1. Losses at the gene ends were 5 bases for V and 3 bases for J; bases not matched to a gene: 6. Germline V gene lookup returns CDR1 ENHRY and CDR2 SYGVKD. The CDR3 has 14 amino acids. CDR3 region: CAISKGGLDTEAFF. CDR3 DNA: TGTGCCATCAGTAAAGGGGGCTTGGACACTGAAGCTTTCTTT.

This sequence joins TRBV2 and TRBJ2-1; 13 bases are shared with TRBD2. From germline, CDR1 is SNHLY and CDR2 FYNNEI. The CDR3 has 16 residues. V lost 6 bases, J lost 2 bases, and 4 bases stayed unmatched. The DNA for the CDR3 is TGTGCCAGCAGACACGGGACTAGCGGGACCTACAATGAGCAGTTCTTC. It specifies CASRHGTSGTYNEQFF.

In this sample, this clone turned up once. V usage is TRBV27 and J usage is TRBJ2-1; 7 nucleotides line up with TRBD2. The CDR3 runs 15 residues. The germline gives CDR1 MNHEY, CDR2 SMNVEV (reference sequence). V lost 3 bases, J lost 1 base, and 3 bases stayed unmatched. CDR3 amino acids: CASSFSGPSYNEQFF. The CDR3 region has the DNA TGTGCCAGCAGTTTTAGCGGGCCTTCCTACAATGAGCAGTTCTTC.

This clone showed up just a few times. The V gene is TRBV30, the J gene TRBJ1-1, with 9 bases matching TRBD1. Germline CDR1 reads GTSNPN; CDR2 reads SVGIG (reference sequence). V gave up 5 bases and J gave up 5 bases; unmatched junction bases: 6. The CDR3 runs 13 residues. The CDR3 DNA follows: TGTGCCTGGGAGCCGGGACAGGGAACTGAAGCTTTCTTT. It codes for CAWEPGQGTEAFF.

The chain carries TRBV18 and TRBJ2-3; a weak D match, TRBD1 (7 bases). The CDR3 runs to 16 residues. The germline gives CDR1 KGHSH, CDR2 LQKENI. V was pared by 0 bases and J by 2 bases, with 12 bases between. The CDR3 loop reads CASSPPEGAVTDTQYF. As DNA, the CDR3 is TGTGCCAGCTCACCACCGGAGGGGGCGGTCACAGATACGCAGTATTTT.

The chain joins TRBV2 to TRBJ1-5; D not certain. The CDR3 has 18 amino acids. Trimming stripped 4 bases from V and 2 bases from J, with 21 bases between. Germline CDR1 and CDR2: SNHLY and FYNNEI. The CDR3 here is CASSVLIGQALGNQPQHF. The CDR3 DNA reads as TGTGCCAGCAGTGTTTTAATTGGCCAGGCCCTTGGCAATCAGCCCCAGCATTTT.

The chain recombines TRBV21-1 with TRBJ2-1; the DNA was not compared with TRBD2, the D call given in the table. TRBV21-1 is a documented pseudogene. The CDR3 consists of 14 residues. CDR3 bases: TGTGCCAGCAGCAGGCGAGGAGACTACAATGAGCAGTTCTTC. Residues: CASSRRGDYNEQFF.

This sequence joins TRBV7-9 and TRBJ2-4, with D possibly TRBD2 on 6 matching bases. The germline V and J ends were trimmed by 5 bases and 0 bases, with 14 bases remaining between them. The CDR3 contains 16 residues. The germline V gene encodes CDR1 SEHNR and CDR2 FQNEAQ (reference sequence). CDR3 sequence (DNA): TGTGCCAGCAGCCTTGGGGGGAATAAAGCCAAAAACATTCAGTACTTC. Its translation is CASSLGGNKAKNIQYF.

This chain joins TRBV13 and TRBJ2-3, with D tentatively TRBD2 (6 bases). The length of the CDR3 is 16 residues. The germline V gene encodes CDR1 PRHDT and CDR2 FYEKMQ (reference sequence). V was trimmed by 0 bases and J by 1 base, leaving 11 bases between them. The CDR3 sequence is CASSLGPWGGTDTQYF. CDR3 DNA sequence: TGTGCCAGCAGCTTAGGTCCTTGGGGGGGCACAGATACGCAGTATTTT.

The rearrangement joins TRBV25-1 to TRBJ2-2; 13 bases map to TRBD2. The CDR3 consists of 16 residues. J was trimmed by 3 bases and V by 6 bases; bases with no gene match: 4. The germline gives CDR1 MGHDK, CDR2 SYGVNS. The CDR3: CASREGLAGYTGELFF. CDR3 coding DNA: TGTGCCAGCAGGGAGGGACTAGCGGGATACACCGGGGAGCTGTTTTTT.

This chain joins TRBV7-6 and TRBJ2-3, with 9 bases fitting TRBD2. The germline V gene has CDR1 SGHVS and CDR2 FNYEAQ. J lost 0 bases, V lost 5 bases, and 9 bases had no gene match. This CDR3 is built from 17 residues. The CDR3: CASSPLEREVSTDTQYF. The CDR3 DNA is TGTGCCAGCAGCCCCCTCGAGCGGGAGGTTAGCACAGATACGCAGTATTTT.

This clone is a singleton in its sample. The genes are TRBV27 and TRBJ2-7, with a weak D call TRBD2 (5 bases). Germline V gives CDR1 MNHEY, CDR2 SMNVEV (reference sequence). The CDR3 length is 15 residues. V was pared by 3 bases and J by 2 bases, with 14 bases between. The DNA for the CDR3 is TGTGCCAGCAGTTTTCTTTCCGGGAATGCCTACGAGCAGTACTTC. It translates to CASSFLSGNAYEQYF.

This clone was counted once. This chain connects TRBV28 to TRBJ1-1; 9 positions agree with TRBD1. The ends lost 3 bases at V and 0 bases at J; junction bases unmatched: 11. The length of the CDR3 is 18 residues. Germline CDR1 is MDHEN and CDR2 is SYDVKM. CDR3 sequence (DNA): TGTGCCAGCAGTTTCCCCGGGACAGGGTATATCATGAACACTGAAGCTTTCTTT. This codes for CASSFPGTGYIMNTEAFF.

V gene TRBV15 combines with J gene TRBJ1-4; D is unclear. This CDR3 spans 16 amino acids. V dropped 2 bases and J dropped 5 bases, with 15 bases sitting between them. Germline-derived CDR1 and CDR2 are LNHNV and YYDKDF (reference sequence). The CDR3 coding sequence is TGTGCCACCAGCAGATGGGGTGCGGGCAACAATGAAAAACTGTTTTTT. It codes for CATSRWGAGNNEKLFF.

Remarks on this clone: The junction departs from the called germline gene at one end, perhaps through a read error. The genes are TRBV6-1 and TRBJ2-1; possibly TRBD2 for D (6 bases). The length of the CDR3 is 15 residues. Germline V lookup: CDR1 MNHNS, CDR2 SASEGT. CDR3 residues: CASSDWDFSSNEQFF. CDR3 coding DNA: TGTGCCAGCAGTGATTGGGACTTTTCCTCCAATGAGCAGTTCTTC.

This chain joins TRBV11-2 and TRBJ1-1, with D maybe TRBD1 (5 bases). This CDR3 contains 14 residues. V was clipped by 2 bases and J by 6 bases, with 13 bases between them. Germline V gene data show CDR1 as SGHAT and CDR2 as FQNNGV. CDR3 in amino acids: CASSLSDARAEAFF. The CDR3 DNA reads TGTGCCAGCAGCTTATCAGACGCCAGGGCTGAAGCTTTCTTT. The full variable domain, its missing parts supplied by reference TRBV11-2 and TRBJ1-1, is EAGVAQSPRYKIIEKRQSVAFWCNPISGHATLYWYQQILGQGPKLLIQFQNNGVVDDSQLPKDRFSAERLKGVDSTLKIQPAKLEDSAVYLCASSLSDARAEAFFGQGTRLTVV.

The V and J genes are TRBV6-1 and TRBJ2-5; 7 bases are a match to TRBD1. The J call may be mistaken, given a closer DNA end match to TRBJ2-7. The CDR3 is made up of 14 amino acids. The germline V gene encodes CDR1 MNHNS and CDR2 SASEGT. Written as DNA, the CDR3 is TGTGCCAGCAGTGGGGGACAGACGCCCTACGAGCAGTACTTC. Translated: CASSGGQTPYEQYF.

This rearrangement joins TRBV14 to TRBJ1-1; 8 bases fit TRBD1. Germline V lookup: CDR1 SGHDN, CDR2 FVKESK. V was pared by 5 bases and J by 6 bases, with 23 bases of the junction left unmatched. The CDR3 loop spans 19 amino acids. This CDR3 is CASSSFSYRQGLKGAEAFF. CDR3 in DNA: TGTGCCAGCAGCTCCTTTAGTTACAGACAGGGGTTGAAGGGCGCTGAAGCTTTCTTT.

V usage is TRBV27 and J usage is TRBJ2-4, with TRBD2 as a possible D gene (5 bases). V lost 5 bases and J 7 bases, leaving 12 bases between the germline ends. The germline CDR1 and CDR2 sequences are MNHEY and SMNVEV (reference sequence). The CDR3 covers 13 residues. CDR3 in amino acids: CASSPPGFNIQYF. CDR3 DNA sequence: TGTGCCAGCAGTCCCCCGGGATTCAACATTCAGTACTTC.

V and J are TRBV27 and TRBJ2-1; tentatively, D is TRBD2 (6 bases). The CDR3 spans 13 residues. Trimming left V 5 bases short and J 9 bases short, with 14 bases between. The germline CDR1 and CDR2 sequences are MNHEY and SMNVEV (reference sequence). The chain's CDR3 is CASSLTLASEQFF. As DNA, the CDR3 is TGTGCCAGCAGTCTGACGCTAGCGAGTGAGCAGTTCTTC.

CDR3 region: CASSTQGNEQYF. In DNA, the CDR3 is TGTGCCAGCAGTACACAGGGGAACGAGCAGTACTTC. The chain joins TRBV27 to TRBJ2-7; 7 bases line up with TRBD1. Germline trimming cut 5 bases from V and 5 bases from J; bases unmatched to any gene: 3. CDR3 length: 12 amino acids. Germline values: CDR1 MNHEY, CDR2 SMNVEV (reference sequence).

The rearrangement uses TRBV6-1 and TRBJ2-7, with 7 bases aligning to TRBD1. This CDR3 spans 20 amino acids. The V segment lost 3 bases and the J segment 1 base; nucleotides outside the gene matches: 21. CDR1 is MNHNS, CDR2 SASEGT, per germline. Here the CDR3 DNA reads TGTGCCAGCAGTGACTTTTTATCGAGAGGGGACAGATATACATCCTACGAGCAGTACTTC. This sequence encodes CASSDFLSRGDRYTSYEQYF.

The chain is built from TRBV28 and TRBJ2-7, with 8 bases matching TRBD2. There are 13 residues in the CDR3. Germline trimming cut 7 bases from V and 3 bases from J; bases unmatched to any gene: 5. The germline V gene encodes CDR1 MDHEN and CDR2 SYDVKM. The CDR3 region has the DNA TGTGCCAGCAACAAGCGGGAGCGCTACGAGCAGTACTTC. This encodes CASNKRERYEQYF.

The chain uses TRBV13 and TRBJ2-7; perhaps TRBD2 as D (7 bases). This CDR3 has 15 residues. Trimming removed 5 bases at V and 3 bases at J, with 17 bases between. Per the germline V gene, CDR1 is PRHDT and CDR2 is FYEKMQ (reference sequence). CDR3 nucleotide sequence: TGTGCCAGCAGCCCAGGGGTGGGGGGGAACTACGAGCAGTACTTC. Residues: CASSPGVGGNYEQYF.

This chain links TRBV5-1 with TRBJ2-5, with 11 bases identical to TRBD2. The CDR3 loop spans 15 amino acids. Trimming removed 3 bases from V and 2 bases from J; junction bases left unmatched: 3. CDR1 is SGHRS and CDR2 is YFSETQ in the germline V gene. The CDR3 DNA reads as TGCGCCAGCAGCTCCGGGACTAGCGGACAAGAGACCCAGTACTTC. Its translation is CASSSGTSGQETQYF.

The chain is built from TRBV4-1 and TRBJ2-2; TRBD1 matches 8 bases. V lost 0 bases to trimming and J lost 6 bases; unmatched junction nucleotides: 6. CDR1 is MGHRA, CDR2 YSYEKL, per germline. The CDR3 is 16 residues long. This CDR3 is CASSQEITQGAGELFF. CDR3 coding DNA: TGCGCCAGCAGCCAAGAGATTACACAGGGGGCCGGGGAGCTGTTTTTT.

This sequence joins TRBV9 and TRBJ1-3, with D perhaps matching TRBD1 (6 bases). CDR3 length: 16 residues. Between the trimmed V and J ends, which lost 1 base and 4 bases, there was a span of 15 bases. The germline CDR1 and CDR2 sequences are SGDLS and YYNGEE. The CDR3 loop is CASSVWGGLSGNTIYF. The DNA of the CDR3 is TGTGCCAGCAGCGTATGGGGGGGCCTCTCCGGAAACACCATATATTTT.